The TCR beta chain under discussion was sequenced for a study of blood T cells in healthy people across ages. A second PCR of roughly 7 to 11 cycles used a sample-barcoded 5' primer and a J-beta primer mix. TCRdb re-called the 5' RACE reads with MiXCR, one entry per CDR3 protein. Of over a million distinct CDR3 sequences listed, 40% to 50% are singletons. What was sequenced was blood. This TCR was recovered from a woman under 30 in good health.

The CDR3 coding sequence is TGTGCCAGCAGCCACGGGACAGGGTTGGAGCCCCAGCATTTT. Translating it yields CASSHGTGLEPQHF. The V gene is TRBV3-1, the J gene TRBJ1-5, with TRBD1 matching over 9 bases. In germline, CDR1 is LGHDT, CDR2 YNNKEL (reference sequence). This CDR3 is 14 amino acids long. J lost 8 bases, V lost 3 bases, and 5 bases had no gene match.